These 10 T cell receptor beta chains share one sample of origin, sequenced in a study of T cell clones after liver transplantation. Data came from immunoSEQ multiplex PCR; TCRdb stores just in-frame clones and leaves some out. Among approximately 100,000 clones listed, under 90% were seen once. Specimen: CD4+ T cells from blood, collected approximately 43 months after liver transplant. The receptors stem from a human patient who received a liver transplant. These T cells may partly come from the graft donor.

The chain's CDR3 is CASMNNEQFF. The DNA of the CDR3 is TGTGCCAGCATGAACAATGAGCAGTTCTTC. This chain joins TRBV28 and TRBJ2-1; D not resolved. Deletions cut 7 bases from V and 5 bases from J, with 3 bases between. The CDR3 runs 10 residues. CDR1 MDHEN and CDR2 SYDVKM come from the germline V gene.

V is TRBV7-2 and J is TRBJ2-5; D might be TRBD2 (5 bases). The CDR3 sequence is 13 residues long. Per the germline V gene, CDR1 is SGHTA and CDR2 is FQGNSA. V lost 3 bases and J lost 7, with 12 bases in between. The CDR3 reads CASSFPPRGTQYF. CDR3 bases: TGTGCCAGCAGCTTCCCACCCCGGGGGACCCAGTACTTC.

This chain joins TRBV7-8 and TRBJ2-2; 7 bases line up with TRBD2. The V gene end was trimmed by 1 base and the J gene end by 5 bases; junction bases not matched to a gene: 4. This CDR3 has 15 residues. CDR1 and CDR2 from the germline V gene are SGHVS and FQNEAQ. In DNA form, the CDR3 reads TGTGCCAGCAGCTTAGTCCTAGCGGTTACCGGGGAGCTGTTTTTT. It encodes CASSLVLAVTGELFF.

The rearrangement joins TRBV19 to TRBJ1-5; possible D gene TRBD1, 5 bases. The CDR3 has 12 amino acids. V was cut by 1 base and J by 7 bases, with 5 bases left in between. CDR1 and CDR2 from the germline V gene are LNHDA and SQIVND (reference sequence). CDR3 nucleotides: TGTGCCAGTAGTATAGGGGGGCAGCCCCAGCATTTT. Protein product: CASSIGGQPQHF.

The chain has TRBV27 and TRBJ1-2; weak D call: TRBD1 (5 bases). The CDR3 has 13 residues. Between the trimmed V and J ends, which lost 6 bases and 4 bases, there was a span of 12 bases. CDR1 is MNHEY, CDR2 SMNVEV, per germline (reference sequence). The CDR3 loop is CASSQGRIYGYTF. The CDR3 bases are TGTGCCAGCAGCCAGGGACGGATCTATGGCTACACCTTC.

The sample holds a few counts of this clone. The chain joins TRBV28 to TRBJ1-1; D call uncertain. The ends were cut back, 6 bases at V and 8 bases at J, with 10 bases in the middle. This CDR3 is 11 amino acids long. Germline CDR1 is MDHEN and CDR2 is SYDVKM. CDR3 protein: CASRGKPEAFF. As DNA, the CDR3 is TGTGCCAGCAGGGGGAAGCCCGAAGCTTTCTTT.

The rearrangement joins TRBV6-5 to TRBJ1-1; no definite D call. Looked up from germline, CDR1 is MNHEY and CDR2 is SVGAGI. The CDR3 runs to 15 residues. Trimming stripped 3 bases from V and 0 bases from J, with 11 bases between. CDR3 sequence (DNA): TGTGCCAGCAGTTATGCCGGTTCCATGAACACTGAAGCTTTCTTT. Amino acids: CASSYAGSMNTEAFF.

A few counts support this clone. The chain is built from TRBV19 and TRBJ1-5; D not resolved. The V end was cut by 7 bases, the J end by 1 base, with 11 bases between. Germline assignment: CDR1 LNHDA and CDR2 SQIVND (reference sequence). CDR3 length: 14 amino acids. The CDR3 spells CASTKHGSNQPQHF. For the CDR3, the DNA is TGTGCCAGTACCAAACATGGAAGCAATCAGCCCCAGCATTTT.

This clone was recorded once. J is TRBJ1-1 and V is TRBV5-5; D is perhaps TRBD1 (5 bases). CDR1 is SGHKS, CDR2 YYEKEE, per germline (reference sequence). V was clipped by 4 bases and J by 1 base, with 14 bases between them. This CDR3 region has 15 residues. This chain's CDR3 is CASSLFFTGNTEAFF. DNA for the CDR3: TGTGCCAGCAGCCTCTTCTTTACAGGGAACACTGAAGCTTTCTTT.

V is TRBV5-4 and J is TRBJ1-4, with no clear D. The CDR3 spans 13 residues. With 7 bases removed from V and 5 bases from J, the gap between germline ends came to 12 bases. CDR1 is SGHNT and CDR2 is YYREEE in the germline V gene (reference sequence). The DNA for the CDR3 is TGTGCCAGCCGAGAAGTGGACAATGAAAAACTGTTTTTT. Translation: CASREVDNEKLFF.